The clone carrying this T cell receptor beta chain was seen more than once but under ten times. These data belong to a study of T cells in Graves' hyperthyroidism and ophthalmopathy. The CDR3 length is 12 residues. The V end was cut by 4 bases, the J end by 5 bases, with 9 bases between. Germline CDR1 reads SGDLS; CDR2 reads YYNGEE. The CDR3 regions of TCR beta were amplified from RNA transcripts. First-round RT-PCR of the TCR CDR3 relied on the HTBI primer set. MiXCR was run by TCRdb on the multiplex PCR reads, yielding one entry per CDR3 protein. The sample lists hundreds of thousands of distinct CDR3 sequences; roughly a third were seen once. The study defined stable Graves' hyperthyroidism as no ophthalmopathy progression within 18 months.

This chain links TRBV9 with TRBJ1-1; no definite D call. This clonotype was sampled from a woman between 40 and 55 years old with Graves' hyperthyroidism. The sample taken for sequencing was blood. Here the CDR3 DNA reads TGTGCCAGCAGCCAAGTTACGACTGAAGCTTTCTTT. Protein: CASSQVTTEAFF.